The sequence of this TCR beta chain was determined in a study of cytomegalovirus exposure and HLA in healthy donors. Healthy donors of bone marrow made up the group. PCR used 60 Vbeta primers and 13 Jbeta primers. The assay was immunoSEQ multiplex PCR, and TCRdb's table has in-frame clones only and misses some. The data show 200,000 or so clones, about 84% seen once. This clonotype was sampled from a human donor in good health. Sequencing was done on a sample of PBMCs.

The CDR3 sequence: CATSSMIASSYEQYF. DNA of the CDR3: TGTGCCACCAGCAGTATGATAGCGAGCTCCTACGAGCAGTACTTC. The chain joins TRBV15 to TRBJ2-7; possibly TRBD2 for D (5 bases). CDR1 and CDR2 from the germline V gene are LNHNV and YYDKDF (reference sequence). CDR3 length equals 15 residues. Trimming pared 3 bases from V and 0 bases from J, leaving 12 bases between.